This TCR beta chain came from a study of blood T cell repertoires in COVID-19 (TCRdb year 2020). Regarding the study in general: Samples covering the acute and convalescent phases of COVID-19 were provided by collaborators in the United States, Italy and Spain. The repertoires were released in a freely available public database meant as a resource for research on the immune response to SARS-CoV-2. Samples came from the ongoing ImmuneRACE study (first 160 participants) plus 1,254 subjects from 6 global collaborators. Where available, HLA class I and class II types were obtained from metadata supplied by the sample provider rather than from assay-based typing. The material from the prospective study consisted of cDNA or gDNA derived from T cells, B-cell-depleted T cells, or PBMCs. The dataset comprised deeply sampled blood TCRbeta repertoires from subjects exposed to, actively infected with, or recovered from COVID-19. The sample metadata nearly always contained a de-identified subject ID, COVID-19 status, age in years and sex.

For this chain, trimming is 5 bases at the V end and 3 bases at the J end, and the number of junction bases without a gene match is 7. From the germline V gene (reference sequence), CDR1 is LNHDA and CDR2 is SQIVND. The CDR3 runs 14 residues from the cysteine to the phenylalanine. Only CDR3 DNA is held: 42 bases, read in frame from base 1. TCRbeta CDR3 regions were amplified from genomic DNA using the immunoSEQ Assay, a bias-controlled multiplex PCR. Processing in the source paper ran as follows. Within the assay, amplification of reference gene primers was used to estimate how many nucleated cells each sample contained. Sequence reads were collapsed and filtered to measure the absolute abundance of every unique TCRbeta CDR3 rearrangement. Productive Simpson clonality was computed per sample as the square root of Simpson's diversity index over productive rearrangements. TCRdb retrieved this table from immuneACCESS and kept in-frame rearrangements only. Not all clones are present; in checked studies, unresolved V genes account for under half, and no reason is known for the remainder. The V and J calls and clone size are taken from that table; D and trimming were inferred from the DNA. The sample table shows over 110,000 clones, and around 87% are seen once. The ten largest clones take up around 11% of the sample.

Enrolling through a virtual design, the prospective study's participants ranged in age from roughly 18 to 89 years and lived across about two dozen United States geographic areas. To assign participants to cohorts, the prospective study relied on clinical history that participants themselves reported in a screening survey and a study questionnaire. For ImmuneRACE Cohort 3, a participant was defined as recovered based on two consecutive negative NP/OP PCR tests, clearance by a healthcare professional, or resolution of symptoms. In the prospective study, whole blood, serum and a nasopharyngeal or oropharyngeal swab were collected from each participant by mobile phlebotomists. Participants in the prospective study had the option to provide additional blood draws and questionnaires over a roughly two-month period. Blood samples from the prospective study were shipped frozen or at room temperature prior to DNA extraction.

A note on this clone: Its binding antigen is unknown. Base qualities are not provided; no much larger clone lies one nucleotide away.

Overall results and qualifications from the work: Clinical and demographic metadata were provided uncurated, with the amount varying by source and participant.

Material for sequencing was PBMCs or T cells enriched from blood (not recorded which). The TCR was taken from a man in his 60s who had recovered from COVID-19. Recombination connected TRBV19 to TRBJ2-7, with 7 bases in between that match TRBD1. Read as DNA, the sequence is TGTGCCAGTAGTGGACAGGTAATTCTCTACGAGCAGTACTTC. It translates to CASSGQVILYEQYF.